A selection of T cell receptor beta chains follows, all from one sample in a study of T-cell memory formation after mild COVID-19. TCRdb called the 5' RACE reads again in MiXCR, with one record for every CDR3 protein. The data contain about 200,000 distinct CDR3 sequences, approximately 16% of them seen just once; the ten biggest clones take up roughly 2.4%. Sample: PBMCs or a T cell subset sorted from them (not recorded which). The receptors were sampled from an adult woman who had mild COVID-19 (a few samples of this study predate the infection). Cell type and time point are not known. Each CDR3 is given with its conserved first and last residue.

j_gene	v_gene	CDR3aa
TRBJ1-2	TRBV12-3/TRBV12-4	CASSFRVTGGARRNYGYTF
TRBJ1-5	TRBV12-3/TRBV12-4	CASSTSPGGQPQHF
TRBJ2-1	TRBV30	CAWSVLGTSSYNEQFF
TRBJ2-3	TRBV6-4	CASSEARGIGTDTQYF
TRBJ2-7	TRBV20-1	CSAPPFSGSYEQYF
TRBJ2-5	TRBV6-2/TRBV6-3	CASSYGGTAQETQYF
TRBJ2-7	TRBV12-3/TRBV12-4	CASSLRVSGLAGGSTYEQYF
TRBJ2-1	TRBV4-1	CASSSIDKYNEQFF
TRBJ1-4	TRBV6-1	CASTSLDATNEKLFF
TRBJ2-1	TRBV4-3	CASSQELAGYNEQFF
TRBJ1-1	TRBV7-9	CASRPMGRVNTEAFF
TRBJ1-2	TRBV7-2	CASRRRGGGDYGYTF
TRBJ2-1	TRBV4-1	CASSQKLAGEGYNEQFF
TRBJ2-3	TRBV15	CATSRDPPPNTDTQYF
TRBJ1-3	TRBV4-1	CASSQGRQSSGNTIYF
TRBJ2-1	TRBV18	CASSPQGEQFF
TRBJ2-6	TRBV4-3	CASSQDSPSGANVLTF
TRBJ1-1	TRBV2	CASHRGLTEAFF
TRBJ2-2	TRBV27	CASRQGNTGELFF
TRBJ1-2	TRBV18	CASSSPGLGYTF
TRBJ2-5	TRBV9	CASSVSGTRRETQYF
TRBJ1-2	TRBV5-5	CASSLRADYTF
TRBJ2-7	TRBV6-2/TRBV6-3	CASRSRDLRGQYF
TRBJ2-7	TRBV18	CASSQASGPSSSYEQYF
TRBJ2-1	TRBV20-1	CSAFPSVYNEQFF
TRBJ1-5	TRBV6-6	CASSYGAGSNQPQHF
TRBJ1-5	TRBV7-2	CASSLMGSNQPQHF
TRBJ1-1	TRBV11-2	CASSRQGGGAEAFF
TRBJ1-2	TRBV20-1	CSASGTTNYGYTF